This T cell receptor (beta chain) originates from a study of T cell responses to AZD1222 COVID-19 vaccine. Study-level results: The study found Spike-specific TCR breadth and depth rose after two AZD1222 doses.

Turning to this clone: Antigen: not known.

Profiling relied on immunoSEQ multiplex PCR, and the TCRdb table lists in-frame clones only, not all of them. The sample holds 100,000 or so clones, around 90% seen once. Sequenced here: peripheral blood, sampled on day 0 of AZD1222 vaccination. This receptor was identified in an adult in good health.

The CDR3 spells CASSLAASGGKEQYF. CDR3 coding DNA: TGTGCCAGCAGCTTAGCTGCTAGCGGGGGGAAAGAGCAGTACTTC. V and J are TRBV7-2 and TRBJ2-7, with 11 bases matching TRBD2. CDR3 length equals 15 residues. Germline CDR1 and CDR2: SGHTA and FQGNSA. Losses at the gene ends were 0 bases for V and 7 bases for J; bases not matched to a gene: 5. The full variable domain, its missing parts supplied by reference TRBV7-2 and TRBJ2-7, is GAGVSQSPSNKVTEKGKDVELRCDPISGHTALYWYRQSLGQGLEFLIYFQGNSAPDKSGLPSDRFSAERTGGSVSTLTIQRTQQEDSAVYLCASSLAASGGKEQYFGPGTRLTVT.